The 29 T cell receptor beta chains below all came from one sample that was sequenced in a study of control samples from healthy donors and cancer patients. Profiled with immunoSEQ multiplex PCR; TCRdb holds only in-frame clones, not every one. The sample consists of about 50,000 clones, approximately 91% of them appearing once. The sample was PBMCs. These receptors were taken from a man in his fifties with head and neck cancer.

J is TRBJ1-1 and V is TRBV19; TRBD1 matches at 7 bases. Germline assignment: CDR1 LNHDA and CDR2 SQIVND (reference sequence). Trimming removed 7 bases from V and 3 bases from J; junction bases left unmatched: 8. This CDR3 comprises 14 residues. The CDR3 spells CASNDLQGYTEAFF. In DNA form, the CDR3 reads TGTGCCAGTAACGACCTACAGGGGTACACTGAAGCTTTCTTT.

This clone was counted a few times. Here the CDR3 DNA reads TGTGCCAGCAGTTGGACTAGCGGGAGTCCCACAGATACGCAGTATTTT. This gives the protein CASSWTSGSPTDTQYF. V usage is TRBV27 and J usage is TRBJ2-3, with TRBD2 matching 13 bases. Losses at the gene ends were 4 bases for V and 2 bases for J; bases not matched to a gene: 3. Germline loops: CDR1 MNHEY, CDR2 SMNVEV (reference sequence). This CDR3 comprises 16 residues.

This clone occurred a few times. J is TRBJ2-1 and V is TRBV10-3; 15 bases agree with TRBD2. Germline CDR1 is ENHRY and CDR2 is SYGVKD. The CDR3 contains 18 residues. The V and J ends lost 0 bases and 6 bases, in that order; junction bases with no gene match: 6. CDR3 protein: CAISESGLAGGMSNEQFF. CDR3 in DNA: TGTGCCATCAGTGAGTCGGGACTAGCGGGAGGCATGAGCAATGAGCAGTTCTTC.

V and J are TRBV4-3 and TRBJ2-1, with TRBD2 matching over 8 bases. V lost 2 bases and J lost 4; bases outside the gene matches: 4. The CDR3 spans 15 residues. Germline V lookup: CDR1 LGHNA, CDR2 YSLEER. CDR3 protein: CASSQTSGGYNEQFF. In DNA, the CDR3 is TGCGCCAGCAGCCAAACTAGCGGAGGTTACAATGAGCAGTTCTTC.

In this sample, this clone turned up a few times. V and J are TRBV28 and TRBJ1-6, with a possible D match to TRBD1 (6 bases). The CDR3 has 14 amino acids. Trimming left V 6 bases short and J 7 bases short, with 13 bases between. CDR1 and CDR2 (germline): MDHEN, SYDVKM. The CDR3: CASRGGQLNSPLHF. The CDR3 DNA reads as TGTGCCAGCAGGGGCGGACAGCTGAATTCACCCCTCCACTTT.

Regarding this clone: Other DNA sequences within the sample encode an identical CDR3. The rearrangement links TRBV9 to TRBJ2-2; D unclear. V was trimmed by 2 bases and J by 5 bases, leaving 4 bases between them. The germline CDR1 and CDR2 sequences are SGDLS and YYNGEE. This CDR3 has 12 residues. The CDR3 bases are TGTGCCAGCAGCGTTAGAACCGGGGAGCTGTTTTTT. It specifies CASSVRTGELFF.

This chain links TRBV6-5 with TRBJ1-2; D may be TRBD1 (6 bases). The germline CDR1 and CDR2 sequences are MNHEY and SVGAGI. There are 12 residues in the CDR3. The ends were cut back, 2 bases at V and 8 bases at J, with 9 bases in the middle. Here the CDR3 reads CASSYLGGGYTF. The DNA for the CDR3 is TGTGCCAGCAGTTACCTAGGGGGGGGCTACACCTTC.

The chain links TRBV12-3 or TRBV12-4 to TRBJ1-1; D gene uncertain. Trimming took 6 bases from V and 1 from J, leaving 6 bases between them. The CDR3 contains 12 residues. CDR3 amino acids: CASRWWNTEAFF. The CDR3 DNA sequence: TGTGCCAGCAGGTGGTGGAACACTGAAGCTTTCTTT.

This clone occurred once. The chain recombines TRBV12-2 with TRBJ1-1. TRBV12-2 represents a pseudogene. The CDR3 is made up of 16 amino acids. CDR3 sequence (DNA): TGTGCAAGTCGCTTAGCCAAGCTGAGGCGGTCCATCGAAGCTTTCTTT. Amino acids: CASRLAKLRRSIEAFF.

The chain combines TRBV19 with TRBJ2-7; maybe TRBD1 (6 bases). Trimming took 6 bases from V and 5 from J, leaving 14 bases between them. Germline loops: CDR1 LNHDA, CDR2 SQIVND (reference sequence). The CDR3 is 13 residues long. The CDR3 DNA sequence: TGTGCCAGTAGCATGGACAGACGGAACGAGCAGTACTTC. Protein: CASSMDRRNEQYF.

A few counts support this clone. This chain connects TRBV7-8 to TRBJ2-2, with D unclear. Trimming took off 6 bases at V and 4 bases at J, with 9 bases between the two ends. Germline CDR1 SGHVS, CDR2 FQNEAQ. The CDR3 consists of 13 residues. The CDR3 is CASRRRFTGELFF. Here the CDR3 DNA reads TGTGCCAGCAGGCGCCGGTTCACCGGGGAGCTGTTTTTT.

This chain connects TRBV28 to TRBJ1-2, with unresolved D. Deletions cut 2 bases from V and 4 bases from J, with 20 bases between. The CDR3 is 17 amino acids. The germline gives CDR1 MDHEN, CDR2 SYDVKM. This CDR3 is CASSLPGSTLLGYGYTF. CDR3 nucleotide sequence: TGTGCCAGCAGTTTACCGGGCAGTACTCTCTTAGGCTATGGCTACACCTTC.

The chain combines TRBV5-1 with TRBJ2-3; D is tentatively TRBD1 or TRBD2 (5 bases each). The V end lost 0 bases, the J end lost 0 bases, and 11 bases lay between the germline ends. The germline V gene has CDR1 SGHRS and CDR2 YFSETQ. This CDR3 is 16 amino acids long. The CDR3 reads CASSLVGDPSTDTQYF. The CDR3 DNA reads TGCGCCAGCAGCTTGGTGGGGGATCCGAGCACAGATACGCAGTATTTT.

The chain carries TRBV7-3 and TRBJ1-6, with D perhaps TRBD1 (5 bases). Germline V gene sequence: CDR1 SGHTA, CDR2 FQGTGA. Trimming took off 0 bases at V and 8 bases at J, with 11 bases between the two ends. The CDR3 covers 15 residues. The CDR3 spells CASSLTAGLDSPLHF. The CDR3 region has the DNA TGTGCCAGCAGCTTAACCGCAGGGTTGGATTCACCCCTCCACTTT. Full variable domain (outside the CDR3, taken from reference TRBV7-3 and TRBJ1-6): GAGVSQTPSNKVTEKGKYVELRCDPISGHTALYWYRQSLGQGPEFLIYFQGTGAADDSGLPNDRFFAVRPEGSVSTLKIQRTERGDSAVYLCASSLTAGLDSPLHFGNGTRLTVT.

This clone occurred once. The rearrangement links TRBV28 to TRBJ1-6; tentative D call: TRBD1 (5 bases). CDR1 and CDR2 (germline): MDHEN, SYDVKM. V lost 4 bases to trimming and J lost 0 bases, with 16 bases between them. There are 18 residues in the CDR3. The CDR3 is CASSYGWGGSSYNSPLHF. Written as DNA, the CDR3 is TGTGCCAGCAGTTACGGCTGGGGCGGGAGCTCCTATAATTCACCCCTCCACTTT.

The J gene is TRBJ2-5, the V gene TRBV4-1; 8 positions agree with TRBD1. The germline V gene has CDR1 MGHRA and CDR2 YSYEKL. V shed 6 bases, J shed 3 bases, and the junction held 3 bases outside the gene matches. CDR3 length: 13 amino acids. Here the CDR3 DNA reads TGCGCCAGCAGACAGACAGGGGAAGAGACCCAGTACTTC. Translated: CASRQTGEETQYF.

This chain uses TRBV4-2 with TRBJ1-5; D is ambiguous. V lost 1 base and J lost 5, with 9 bases in between. CDR1 is LGHNA and CDR2 is YNFKEQ in the germline V gene. The CDR3 covers 14 residues. CDR3 in DNA: TGTGCCAGCAGCCAAGTGGGAGTCGATCAGCCCCAGCATTTT. Translated: CASSQVGVDQPQHF.

J is TRBJ2-7 and V is TRBV19; TRBD1 matches 8 bases. V was pared by 6 bases and J by 5 bases, with 12 bases of the junction left unmatched. The CDR3 extends over 15 amino acids. The germline V gene encodes CDR1 LNHDA and CDR2 SQIVND (reference sequence). The CDR3 DNA reads as TGTGCCAGTAGCCAAAACCGACAGGGGCTCGACGAGCAGTACTTC. Its protein product is CASSQNRQGLDEQYF.

The chain recombines TRBV7-6 with TRBJ2-5; the match to TRBD2 covers 7 bases. The trim removed 4 bases at V and 3 bases at J, leaving 8 bases unmatched. The CDR3 totals 15 residues. The germline V gene encodes CDR1 SGHVS and CDR2 FNYEAQ. The CDR3 nucleotides read TGTGCCAGCAGCTCCTTGCGGGAGATGGAAGAGACCCAGTACTTC. Protein: CASSSLREMEETQYF.

The chain is built from TRBV28 and TRBJ1-5; maybe TRBD1 (6 bases). CDR1 MDHEN and CDR2 SYDVKM come from the germline V gene. V lost 1 base and J 8 bases, leaving 12 bases between the germline ends. The CDR3 runs to 14 residues. In DNA form, the CDR3 reads TGTGCCAGCAGTTTATCGGGGGGCTGGGAGCCCCAGCATTTT. Translated: CASSLSGGWEPQHF.

V usage is TRBV27 and J usage is TRBJ2-7; tentative D call: TRBD1 (6 bases). Between the trimmed V and J ends, which lost 3 bases and 1 base, there was a span of 13 bases. The CDR3 has 15 amino acids. Germline CDR1 MNHEY, CDR2 SMNVEV (reference sequence). The CDR3 protein is CASSLRVGQSYEQYF. CDR3 nucleotide sequence: TGTGCCAGCAGTTTGCGGGTTGGACAGTCCTACGAGCAGTACTTC.

The chain recombines TRBV3-1 (or the pseudogene TRBV3-2) with TRBJ1-4, with TRBD1 matching over 7 bases. The CDR3 length is 14 residues. Germline CDR1 is LGHDT and CDR2 is YNNKEL (reference sequence). V was clipped by 7 bases and J by 2 bases; unmatched bases: 4. CDR3 protein: CASNQGGTNEKLFF. The CDR3 DNA reads as TGTGCCAGCAACCAGGGGGGCACTAATGAAAAACTGTTTTTT.

The chain is built from TRBV28 and TRBJ1-1; no definite D call. The germline CDR1 and CDR2 sequences are MDHEN and SYDVKM. Between the trimmed V and J ends, which lost 6 bases and 3 bases, there was a span of 11 bases. This CDR3 has 13 amino acids. CDR3 nucleotides: TGTGCCAGCAGGGTGCCGGGAGACACTGAAGCTTTCTTT. Its protein is CASRVPGDTEAFF.

The chain uses TRBV30 and TRBJ1-5, with D hard to call. Germline V gives CDR1 GTSNPN, CDR2 SVGIG (reference sequence). Trimming cost V 2 bases and J 1 base, with 12 bases left between them. This CDR3 is built from 15 residues. In DNA, the CDR3 is TGTGCCTGGAGTACCCCCGCGACAAGCAATCAGCCCCAGCATTTT. Protein sequence: CAWSTPATSNQPQHF. The variable domain in full, with the rest retrieved from reference TRBV30 and TRBJ1-5, is SQTIHQWPATLVQPVGSPLSLECTVEGTSNPNLYWYRQAAGRGLQLLFYSVGIGQISSEVPQNLSASRPQDRQFILSSKKLLLSDSGFYLCAWSTPATSNQPQHFGDGTRLSIL.

The rearrangement joins TRBV5-4 to TRBJ2-5; maybe TRBD2 (6 bases). The CDR3 covers 14 residues. Deletions cut 0 bases from V and 2 bases from J, with 8 bases between. From germline, CDR1 is SGHNT and CDR2 YYREEE (reference sequence). In DNA form, the CDR3 reads TGTGCCAGCAGCTTGGCGGGAGTACAAGAGACCCAGTACTTC. Its translation is CASSLAGVQETQYF.

The V call is TRBV7-8, the J call TRBJ2-2, with TRBD2 matching over 11 bases. V was clipped by 7 bases and J by 5 bases; unmatched bases: 9. This CDR3 has 16 amino acids. Germline CDR1 SGHVS, CDR2 FQNEAQ. CDR3 loop: CASIISGRAYTGELFF. DNA for the CDR3: TGTGCCAGCATCATTAGCGGGAGGGCCTATACCGGGGAGCTGTTTTTT.

The rearrangement joins TRBV18 to TRBJ2-7; D is perhaps TRBD1 (6 bases). This CDR3 has 16 residues. Trimming left V 5 bases short and J 0 bases short, with 17 bases between. Germline values: CDR1 KGHSH, CDR2 LQKENI. The CDR3 coding sequence is TGTGCCAGCTCATTTTCGGACAGAGGGGTCTCCTACGAGCAGTACTTC. This sequence encodes CASSFSDRGVSYEQYF.

The chain employs TRBV6-2 or TRBV6-3 and TRBJ2-1, with 8 bases that match TRBD2. Germline-derived CDR1 and CDR2 are MNHEY and SVGEGT. The V segment lost 6 bases and the J segment 7 bases; nucleotides outside the gene matches: 11. The CDR3 consists of 15 residues. The CDR3 protein is CASSLRTGTRNEQFF. CDR3 in DNA: TGTGCCAGCAGCCTCCGAACCGGGACTAGGAATGAGCAGTTCTTC.

The chain has TRBV27 and TRBJ2-7, with D hard to call. The CDR3 is 11 residues long. The V and J ends lost 6 bases and 2 bases respectively, with 5 bases between them. Germline CDR1 reads MNHEY; CDR2 reads SMNVEV (reference sequence). CDR3 nucleotide sequence: TGTGCCAGCAGCCCCCCCTACGAGCAGTACTTC. Its protein is CASSPPYEQYF.